These 4 T cell receptor beta chains were sequenced from one sample in a study of blood T cells in healthy people across ages. A second PCR of 7 to 11 cycles used a sample-barcoded 5' primer and a J-beta primer mix. TCRdb ran MiXCR on the 5' RACE reads and lists one entry per CDR3 protein. The profile shows 1.5 million to 2 million distinct CDR3 sequences, approximately 32% of them singletons. What was sequenced was blood. The receptors come from a woman in her twenties or thirties in good health.

The J gene is TRBJ1-2, the V gene TRBV6-1, with D perhaps matching TRBD1 (6 bases). The CDR3 totals 13 residues. Germline assignment: CDR1 MNHNS and CDR2 SASEGT. V was cut by 6 bases and J by 2 bases, with 10 bases left in between. CDR3 sequence (DNA): TGTGCCAGCAGCGGGGGCAGAAACTATGGCTACACCTTC. Residues: CASSGGRNYGYTF.

J is TRBJ2-7 and V is TRBV28, with 8 bases that match TRBD2. Losses at the gene ends were 7 bases for V and 0 bases for J; bases not matched to a gene: 17. The CDR3 has 18 amino acids. Germline CDR1 and CDR2: MDHEN and SYDVKM. For the CDR3, the DNA is TGTGCCAGCACCATGGGACCGCCGGGACTAGGGAGCTCCTACGAGCAGTACTTC. Translating it yields CASTMGPPGLGSSYEQYF.

This clonotype has just one count. This chain joins TRBV19 and TRBJ1-2; 10 positions agree with TRBD1. The CDR3 has 14 residues. V dropped 4 bases and J dropped 5; count of bases not matched to a gene: 4. In germline, CDR1 is LNHDA, CDR2 SQIVND (reference sequence). The CDR3 sequence: CASSTGQGSYGYTF. The CDR3 DNA sequence: TGTGCCAGTAGTACGGGACAGGGGAGTTATGGCTACACCTTC. Supplemented by reference TRBV19 and TRBJ1-2, the full variable domain reads DGGITQSPKYLFRKEGQNVTLSCEQNLNHDAMYWYRQDPGQGLRLIYYSQIVNDFQKGDIAEGYSVSREKKESFPLTVTSAQKNPTAFYLCASSTGQGSYGYTFGSGTRLTVV.

This clonotype was seen many times. The rearrangement uses TRBV5-1 and TRBJ2-1; the D is unclear. The germline V and J ends were trimmed by 3 bases and 4 bases, with 11 bases remaining between them. CDR1 and CDR2 (germline): SGHRS, YFSETQ. The CDR3 is made up of 14 amino acids. CDR3 loop: CASSSQDGYNEQFF. The CDR3 bases are TGCGCCAGCAGCTCGCAGGACGGGTACAATGAGCAGTTCTTC.